The clone carrying this T cell receptor (beta chain) was recorded at least ten times. This sample was taken from a study of human T cells and chemical hapten exposure. One entry per CDR3 protein results from TCRdb running MiXCR on the RACE reads. Of around 130,000 distinct CDR3 sequences listed, about 10% are singletons. Indicated time point: patch test 3, about 24 weeks after DPC sensitization. Treatment here: therapeutic diphenylcyclopropenone sensitization with weekly scalp DPC. Blood collection happened ahead of applying each patch test. This clonotype originated in a woman in her 50s with alopecia areata. Some clones in this sample may be carry-over from other donors' samples. This specimen was whole blood, taken in connection with sensitization to the hapten diphenylcyclopropenone (DPC).

The CDR3 sequence is CSARDLSGTYYNEQFF. CDR3 DNA sequence: TGCAGTGCTAGAGATCTGTCAGGGACATACTACAATGAGCAGTTCTTC. The gene calls are TRBV20-1 and TRBJ2-1, with TRBD1 as a possible D gene (6 bases). The germline V gene encodes CDR1 DFQATT and CDR2 SNEGSKA (reference sequence). The CDR3 is 16 residues long. Deletions cut 0 bases from V and 3 bases from J, with 15 bases between.